This T cell receptor (beta chain) was sequenced during a study of control samples from healthy donors and cancer patients. Clones were read by immunoSEQ multiplex PCR, and TCRdb kept only the in-frame ones, dropping some. There are tens of thousands of clones in the sample; about 92% occur only once, and over 1.3% lies in the top ten. V lost 1 base, J lost 2 bases, and 6 bases lay in between. CDR1 SGHDN and CDR2 FVKESK come from the germline V gene. The CDR3 is 13 residues long. The source material was blood. The V call is TRBV14, the J call TRBJ2-7; D ambiguous. This receptor was taken from a woman aged 30 to 39 in good health. CDR3 residues: CASSQGATYEQYF. The DNA of the CDR3 is TGTGCCAGCAGCCAAGGAGCTACCTACGAGCAGTACTTC.